This record looks at one T cell receptor (beta chain) sequence and its context. This CDR3 contains 16 residues. The V segment lost 4 bases and the J segment 1 base; nucleotides outside the gene matches: 9. The germline V gene has CDR1 SGHDN and CDR2 FVKESK. Here immunoSEQ multiplex PCR was the method, and the copy in TCRdb shows in-frame clones only, minus some. The sample lists roughly 160,000 clones, 85% to 90% occurring once. This sample is part of a study of T cell responses to AZD1222 COVID-19 vaccine. The chain has TRBV14 and TRBJ1-1, with 7 bases aligning to TRBD1. This receptor was identified in an adult in good health. Sample: peripheral blood, taken on day 0 of AZD1222 vaccination. CDR3 loop: CASSRITGVENTEAFF. Written as DNA, the CDR3 is TGTGCCAGCAGCCGTATAACAGGGGTTGAGAACACTGAAGCTTTCTTT.